The 28 T cell receptor beta chains presented below share a single source sample, sequenced in a study of T-cell reconstitution after alpha-beta-depleted transplantation in children. The library targeted TCRbeta and was prepared with unique molecular identifiers. TCRdb processed the PCR reads anew with MiXCR; each CDR3 protein has one entry. The sample holds under 150,000 distinct CDR3 sequences, more than 9.5% seen once. The sequences come from PBMCs, mostly from graft donor cells, collected 180 days after TCRalphabeta/CD19-depleted stem cell transplant. The receptors stem from a girl under two years old who had a stem cell transplant for combined immunodeficiency, so the T cells may come from the graft donor.

This clonotype was recorded at least ten times. This chain connects TRBV20-1 to TRBJ1-4, with no clear D. The CDR3 has 14 amino acids. The V end was cut by 1 base, the J end by 5 bases, with 11 bases between. Germline CDR1 DFQATT, CDR2 SNEGSKA (reference sequence). The CDR3 sequence is CSARVGLLNEKLFF. Written as DNA, the CDR3 is TGCAGTGCTAGAGTGGGCCTCCTCAATGAAAAACTGTTTTTT.

This rearrangement joins TRBV27 to TRBJ2-7; no firm D call. CDR1 and CDR2 from the germline V gene are MNHEY and SMNVEV (reference sequence). The CDR3 runs 13 residues. V shed 5 bases and J shed 0 bases, with 8 bases lying between them. CDR3 DNA sequence: TGTGCCAGCAGTAACAGAGCCTCCTACGAGCAGTACTTC. Protein: CASSNRASYEQYF.

This clonotype was detected a few times. This chain uses TRBV20-1 with TRBJ2-2, with 12 bases that match TRBD2. V shed 6 bases, J shed 0 bases, and the junction held 5 bases outside the gene matches. Germline values: CDR1 DFQATT, CDR2 SNEGSKA (reference sequence). The CDR3 has 16 residues. The CDR3 DNA is TGCAGTGCCTCGGGACTAGCGGGCCCGAACACCGGGGAGCTGTTTTTT. Translating gives CSASGLAGPNTGELFF.

This chain joins TRBV18 and TRBJ2-5, with D maybe TRBD2 (6 bases). The germline V gene encodes CDR1 KGHSH and CDR2 LQKENI. This CDR3 has 13 residues. With 8 bases removed from V and 5 bases from J, the gap between germline ends came to 15 bases. The CDR3 region is CASHRGAGETQYF. CDR3 nucleotides: TGTGCCAGCCACCGGGGTGCGGGGGAGACCCAGTACTTC.

This clonotype was found a few times. This chain uses TRBV4-3 with TRBJ2-1; no definite D call. Germline CDR1 and CDR2: LGHNA and YSLEER. Trimming shortened V by 1 base and J by 10 bases, and 5 bases separated the two germline ends. The CDR3 has 11 residues. The CDR3 DNA reads TGCGCCAGCAGCCAAGTGTTAGAGCAGTTCTTC. This sequence encodes CASSQVLEQFF.

A few counts support this clonotype. J is TRBJ2-5 and V is TRBV5-1, with D unresolved. V was pared by 1 base and J by 4 bases, with 11 bases between. Germline CDR1 is SGHRS and CDR2 is YFSETQ. This CDR3 has 14 amino acids. The CDR3 DNA reads TGCGCCAGCAGCTTGCCCGGAACGGCAGAGACCCAGTACTTC. The encoded protein is CASSLPGTAETQYF.

This chain connects TRBV30 to TRBJ2-7; perhaps TRBD1 as D (6 bases). Trimming cost V 5 bases and J 3 bases, with 14 bases left between them. The CDR3 extends over 13 amino acids. The germline V gene encodes CDR1 GTSNPN and CDR2 SVGIG (reference sequence). Written as DNA, the CDR3 is TGTGCCTGGTACAGACAGGATTTCTACGAGCAGTACTTC. Its translation: CAWYRQDFYEQYF.

This rearrangement joins TRBV2 to TRBJ2-2, with a possible D match to TRBD1 (5 bases). This CDR3 comprises 14 residues. The germline CDR1 and CDR2 sequences are SNHLY and FYNNEI. Trimming took off 6 bases at V and 3 bases at J, with 11 bases between the two ends. The CDR3: CASRWGAHTGELFF. CDR3 DNA: TGTGCCAGCAGATGGGGCGCACACACCGGGGAGCTGTTTTTT.

This chain links TRBV7-2 with TRBJ2-1; 11 nucleotides line up with TRBD2. With 1 base clipped from V and 2 bases from J, the junction kept 1 base outside the gene matches. This CDR3 is built from 16 residues. Germline loops: CDR1 SGHTA, CDR2 FQGNSA. The CDR3 sequence is CASSLVSGRAYNEQFF. In DNA form, the CDR3 reads TGTGCCAGCAGCTTAGTTAGCGGGAGGGCCTACAATGAGCAGTTCTTC.

This chain links TRBV25-1 with TRBJ2-3; D gene unclear. The CDR3 loop spans 11 amino acids. Deletions cut 6 bases from V and 11 bases from J, with 12 bases between. Per germline, CDR1 MGHDK and CDR2 SYGVNS. The CDR3 protein is CASRQGLKQYF. The CDR3 bases are TGTGCCAGCAGGCAAGGGTTGAAGCAGTATTTT.

The CDR3: CAIRSPEWPSPLHF. The CDR3 DNA sequence: TGTGCCATCAGATCTCCCGAATGGCCTTCACCCCTCCACTTT. The chain joins TRBV10-3 to TRBJ1-6; D remains unclear. V lost 6 bases and J 9 bases, leaving 15 bases between the germline ends. The CDR3 consists of 14 residues. CDR1 ENHRY and CDR2 SYGVKD come from the germline V gene.

The sample holds a few counts of this clonotype. V is TRBV9 and J is TRBJ2-7, with D perhaps TRBD1 (6 bases). Trimming took 0 bases from V and 1 from J, leaving 14 bases between them. From germline, CDR1 is SGDLS and CDR2 YYNGEE. The CDR3 is made up of 16 amino acids. CDR3 region: CASSVGGQGTSYEQYF. The CDR3 DNA reads as TGTGCCAGCAGCGTAGGAGGGCAGGGGACATCCTACGAGCAGTACTTC.

This clonotype appeared a few times. The CDR3 DNA reads as TGTGCCAGCAGTACAACATCGGGACAGTCCCCCTACAATGAGCAGTTCTTC. It is translated as CASSTTSGQSPYNEQFF. This chain connects TRBV27 to TRBJ2-1; TRBD1 matches 7 bases. CDR1 MNHEY and CDR2 SMNVEV come from the germline V gene (reference sequence). V shed 5 bases, J shed 2 bases, and the junction held 12 bases outside the gene matches. The CDR3 contains 17 residues.

The J gene is TRBJ2-7, the V gene TRBV20-1; tentative D call: TRBD1 (5 bases). V shed 4 bases and J shed 0 bases, with 7 bases lying between them. Germline CDR1 reads DFQATT; CDR2 reads SNEGSKA (reference sequence). The CDR3 spans 12 residues. CDR3 DNA: TGCAGTGCTATTGGACACTCCTACGAGCAGTACTTC. Protein product: CSAIGHSYEQYF.

Ten or more counts support this clonotype. One end of the junction varies from germline; a read error may be responsible. The V call is TRBV3-1, the J call TRBJ2-2; D is unresolved. The CDR3 has 12 amino acids. Germline V gene sequence: CDR1 LGHDT, CDR2 YNNKEL (reference sequence). The CDR3 DNA reads TGTGCCAGCAGCCCGAACATCGGGGAGCTGTTTTTT. As protein: CASSPNIGELFF.

V and J are TRBV27 and TRBJ2-1, with 8 bases that match TRBD1. V gave up 2 bases and J gave up 4 bases; unmatched junction bases: 4. Germline assignment: CDR1 MNHEY and CDR2 SMNVEV (reference sequence). CDR3 length: 15 residues. The CDR3 DNA follows: TGTGCCAGCAGTTTAAAGGGACAGGTATACAATGAGCAGTTCTTC. Its translation: CASSLKGQVYNEQFF.

A few counts support this clonotype. This chain connects TRBV4-3 to TRBJ1-2; D unclear. Trimming stripped 1 base from V and 0 bases from J, with 6 bases between. This CDR3 comprises 14 residues. Germline CDR1 reads LGHNA; CDR2 reads YSLEER. CDR3 residues: CASSQVGTNYGYTF. The DNA for the CDR3 is TGCGCCAGCAGCCAAGTCGGGACTAACTATGGCTACACCTTC.

This clonotype was counted only a few times. The rearrangement uses TRBV7-9 and TRBJ2-5; D is unresolved. Germline V gives CDR1 SEHNR, CDR2 FQNEAQ (reference sequence). This CDR3 spans 14 amino acids. V was shortened by 1 base and J by 0 bases, with 6 bases between the two germline ends. Here the CDR3 reads CASSLGEYQETQYF. CDR3 DNA sequence: TGTGCCAGCAGCTTAGGAGAGTACCAAGAGACCCAGTACTTC.

This clonotype appeared a few times. The V gene is TRBV7-2, the J gene TRBJ2-2; D ambiguous. V lost 5 bases and J lost 2, with 18 bases in between. Looked up from germline, CDR1 is SGHTA and CDR2 is FQGNSA. The CDR3 is 17 residues long. The CDR3 reads CASSPTHPRVNTGELFF. In DNA form, the CDR3 reads TGTGCCAGCAGCCCTACCCACCCTAGGGTAAACACCGGGGAGCTGTTTTTT.

This clonotype was picked up a small number of times. The V gene is TRBV29-1, the J gene TRBJ2-5; TRBD1 might be the D (6 bases). Germline V CDR1 and CDR2: SQVTM, ANQGSEA. This CDR3 spans 12 amino acids. With 6 bases removed from V and 4 bases from J, the gap between germline ends came to 12 bases. As DNA, the CDR3 is TGCAGCGTGGATCGGGACACAGAGACCCAGTACTTC. Protein sequence: CSVDRDTETQYF.

This clonotype was seen a handful of times. The V call is TRBV29-1, the J call TRBJ2-1, with D perhaps given as TRBD1 or TRBD2 (5 bases each). CDR1 is SQVTM, CDR2 ANQGSEA, per germline. The CDR3 runs to 13 residues. The germline V and J ends were trimmed by 3 bases and 6 bases, with 12 bases remaining between them. The CDR3 sequence is CSVERVGTNEQFF. The CDR3 region has the DNA TGCAGCGTTGAGAGGGTGGGGACCAATGAGCAGTTCTTC.

In this sample, this clonotype turned up many times. The J gene is TRBJ2-7, the V gene TRBV24-1; the D is unclear. The ends were cut back, 12 bases at V and 0 bases at J, with 2 bases in the middle. The CDR3 is made up of 9 amino acids. Germline CDR1 reads KGHDR; CDR2 reads SFDVKD. DNA of the CDR3: TGTGCCGCCTCCTACGAGCAGTACTTC. Residues: CAASYEQYF.

This clonotype was observed a handful of times. V usage is TRBV7-6 and J usage is TRBJ2-7; 7 bases line up with TRBD1. The CDR3 is made up of 14 amino acids. CDR1 SGHVS and CDR2 FNYEAQ come from the germline V gene. V shed 2 bases, J shed 0 bases, and the junction held 1 base outside the gene matches. CDR3: CASSLRDSSYEQYF. CDR3 coding DNA: TGTGCCAGCAGCTTACGGGACAGCTCCTACGAGCAGTACTTC.

This clonotype was recorded a few times. The rearrangement joins TRBV7-8 to TRBJ2-4, with 8 nucleotides matching TRBD1. The CDR3 runs to 16 residues. With 4 bases clipped from V and 2 bases from J, the junction kept 7 bases outside the gene matches. Germline V lookup: CDR1 SGHVS, CDR2 FQNEAQ. This CDR3 reads CASSSDRVGSKNIQYF. CDR3 bases: TGTGCCAGCAGCTCGGACAGGGTGGGGTCCAAAAACATTCAGTACTTC.

V usage is TRBV18 and J usage is TRBJ2-7, with D possibly being TRBD2 (6 bases). CDR3 length: 12 residues. Germline V gives CDR1 KGHSH, CDR2 LQKENI. V lost 0 bases, J lost 6 bases, and 6 bases lay in between. CDR3 in DNA: TGTGCCAGCTCACCACCGGGGGGCGAGCAGTACTTC. Protein product: CASSPPGGEQYF.

This clonotype was observed a few times. This sequence joins TRBV29-1 and TRBJ2-1, with 7 positions matching TRBD2. Per the germline V gene, CDR1 is SQVTM and CDR2 is ANQGSEA. Trimming cost V 6 bases and J 6 bases; bases outside gene matches: 20. CDR3 length: 17 residues. The CDR3 loop reads CSVALTGGWASVNEQFF. In DNA, the CDR3 is TGCAGCGTGGCCCTGACGGGAGGATGGGCTTCTGTCAATGAGCAGTTCTTC.

In its sample, this clonotype was seen a few times. The V call is TRBV6-1, the J call TRBJ2-5; unclear D gene. Germline loops: CDR1 MNHNS, CDR2 SASEGT. The CDR3 consists of 13 residues. Trimming cost V 1 base and J 4 bases, with 7 bases left between them. As DNA, the CDR3 is TGTGCCAGCAGTGAAGGCCGGGTAGAGACCCAGTACTTC. It yields the protein CASSEGRVETQYF.

This clonotype was detected a few times. This sequence joins TRBV5-5 and TRBJ2-4; a weak D match, TRBD1 (6 bases). Trimming cost V 1 base and J 15 bases, with 17 bases left between them. Germline values: CDR1 SGHKS, CDR2 YYEKEE (reference sequence). The CDR3 length is 13 residues. In DNA form, the CDR3 reads TGTGCCAGCAGCTTGCTGGGGGCCAGTCAAGGGTACTTC. This encodes CASSLLGASQGYF.